Listed below are T cell receptor beta chains from one sample, sequenced in a study of OX40 agonist ivuxolimab in advanced cancers. Sequenced by immunoSEQ multiplex PCR; TCRdb stores in-frame clones only, minus some. The sample has roughly 41,000 clones; around four fifths are singletons. The sample was CD4+ or CD8+ T cells sorted from blood, taken in a trial of the OX40 agonist ivuxolimab. The source is an adult with an advanced solid tumor such as melanoma, head and neck, liver or kidney cancer. Each CDR3 is given with its conserved first and last residue. D genes are given only for firm matches. Expanded clones get a size class; other rows say once, few or many, or leave the size out.

D gene: -; J gene: TRBJ2-1; V gene: TRBV6-6; clone size: -; CDR3 DNA: TGTGCCAGCAGTGGCTACACAGACGCCTACAATGAGCAGTTCTTC; CDR3 protein: CASSGYTDAYNEQFF
D gene: -; J gene: TRBJ2-7; V gene: TRBV15; clone size: -; CDR3 DNA: TGTGCCACCAGCAGAGCGTCCGCAGGGAGCTCCTACGAGCAGTACTTC; CDR3 protein: CATSRASAGSSYEQYF
D gene: -; J gene: TRBJ2-7; V gene: TRBV25-1; clone size: few; CDR3 DNA: TGTGCCAGCAGTGCCAAGACAGGTGGAGGAACCGAGCAGTACTTC; CDR3 protein: CASSAKTGGGTEQYF
D gene: TRBD2; J gene: TRBJ2-5; V gene: TRBV2; clone size: -; CDR3 DNA: TGTGCCAGCAGTTTATATGCGGGAGACGAGACCCAGTACTTC; CDR3 protein: CASSLYAGDETQYF
D gene: -; J gene: TRBJ1-5; V gene: TRBV19; clone size: few; CDR3 DNA: TGTGCCAGTAGTATAGGGGAGAGGAAACAGCCCCAGCATTTT; CDR3 protein: CASSIGERKQPQHF
D gene: TRBD1; J gene: TRBJ2-7; V gene: TRBV19; clone size: -; CDR3 DNA: TGTGCCAGCGGTAGGGGACAGGGAGTCCACGAGCAGTACTTC; CDR3 protein: CASGRGQGVHEQYF
D gene: -; J gene: TRBJ1-2; V gene: TRBV9; clone size: -; CDR3 DNA: TGTGCCAGCAGCGTCGACAGAAAGGCCTATGGCTACACCTTC; CDR3 protein: CASSVDRKAYGYTF
D gene: -; J gene: TRBJ2-5; V gene: TRBV7-9; clone size: -; CDR3 DNA: TGTGCCAGCAGCTTTTCACCCGGGAGTATTGAGACCCAGTACTTC; CDR3 protein: CASSFSPGSIETQYF
D gene: TRBD2; J gene: TRBJ2-3; V gene: TRBV14; clone size: -; CDR3 DNA: TGTGCCAGCAGCTTAGCGGGAGCGGTAGATACGCAGTATTTT; CDR3 protein: CASSLAGAVDTQYF
D gene: TRBD1; J gene: TRBJ1-5; V gene: TRBV7-9; clone size: -; CDR3 DNA: TGTGCCAGCAGCTTAGGTTCAGGGGGGGATCAGCCCCAGCATTTT; CDR3 protein: CASSLGSGGDQPQHF
D gene: TRBD2; J gene: TRBJ2-5; V gene: TRBV7-9; clone size: -; CDR3 DNA: TGTGCCAGCAGTAGGGGAGGGGAGGAGACCCAGTACTTC; CDR3 protein: CASSRGGEETQYF
D gene: -; J gene: TRBJ2-7; V gene: TRBV11-2; clone size: -; CDR3 DNA: TGTGCCAGCAGCTTAGGTCCTGAGCAGTACTTC; CDR3 protein: CASSLGPEQYF
D gene: TRBD2; J gene: TRBJ2-1; V gene: TRBV4-1; clone size: -; CDR3 DNA: TGCGCCAGCAGCCCCAGGGGACTAGCGGGGGGTCTTAGAAGTTACTCCTACAATGAGCAGTTCTTC; CDR3 protein: CASSPRGLAGGLRSYSYNEQFF
D gene: -; J gene: TRBJ2-5; V gene: TRBV2; clone size: -; CDR3 DNA: TGTGCCAGCAGTGAGCGAGGGGAAGGGGAGACCCAGTACTTC; CDR3 protein: CASSERGEGETQYF
D gene: TRBD1; J gene: TRBJ1-1; V gene: TRBV5-4; clone size: -; CDR3 DNA: TGTGCCAGCAGCTTGGCTCAGGGGGCAAACACTGAAGCTTTCTTT; CDR3 protein: CASSLAQGANTEAFF
D gene: -; J gene: TRBJ1-5; V gene: TRBV2; clone size: -; CDR3 DNA: TGTGCCAGCAACGGGTGGGATCAGCCCCAGCATTTT; CDR3 protein: CASNGWDQPQHF
D gene: TRBD2; J gene: TRBJ2-1; V gene: TRBV30; clone size: -; CDR3 DNA: TGTGCCTGGACCGCGTTATGGGGACTAGAGGGTCGATATGAGCAGTTCTTC; CDR3 protein: CAWTALWGLEGRYEQFF
D gene: -; J gene: TRBJ1-5; V gene: TRBV5-1; clone size: once; CDR3 DNA: TGCGCCAGCAGCTTGGAAGGTAGTAACCATCAGCCCCAGCATTTT; CDR3 protein: CASSLEGSNHQPQHF
D gene: -; J gene: TRBJ2-1; V gene: TRBV6-5; clone size: -; CDR3 DNA: TGTGCCAGCAGCCAGGACTTGAGCTCCTACAATGAGCAGTTCTTC; CDR3 protein: CASSQDLSSYNEQFF
D gene: -; J gene: TRBJ1-5; V gene: TRBV25-1; clone size: -; CDR3 DNA: TGTGCCAGCAGTGAACGGGGGGGGAACGGCAATCAGCCCCAGCATTTT; CDR3 protein: CASSERGGNGNQPQHF
D gene: -; J gene: TRBJ1-3; V gene: TRBV12-5; clone size: -; CDR3 DNA: TGTGCTAGTGGTCCGGGTACAGACTCTGGAAACACCATATATTTT; CDR3 protein: CASGPGTDSGNTIYF
D gene: -; J gene: TRBJ1-2; V gene: TRBV2; clone size: -; CDR3 DNA: TGTGCCAGCAGGTGGTCAGATAGGGATGGCTACACCTTC; CDR3 protein: CASRWSDRDGYTF
D gene: TRBD1; J gene: TRBJ2-1; V gene: TRBV15; clone size: -; CDR3 DNA: TGTGCCACCAGCAGAGTTGGACAGGCCTACAATGAGCAGTTCTTC; CDR3 protein: CATSRVGQAYNEQFF
D gene: -; J gene: TRBJ1-1; V gene: TRBV5-8; clone size: -; CDR3 DNA: TGTGCCAGCAACTCTGACCGGTTTGAAGCTTTCTTT; CDR3 protein: CASNSDRFEAFF
D gene: -; J gene: TRBJ2-5; V gene: TRBV19; clone size: -; CDR3 DNA: TGTGCCAGTTCGCGTGGGCTCGAGGAGACCCAGTACTTC; CDR3 protein: CASSRGLEETQYF
D gene: -; J gene: TRBJ2-5; V gene: TRBV11-2; clone size: -; CDR3 DNA: TGTGCCAGCGTATGGAAATCCACCACGGGTGTCCAGTACTTC; CDR3 protein: CASVWKSTTGVQYF
D gene: TRBD2; J gene: TRBJ2-3; V gene: TRBV7-9; clone size: -; CDR3 DNA: TGTGCCAGCAGCTGGGGACTAGCGGGGCCCCGCACAGATACGCAGTATTTT; CDR3 protein: CASSWGLAGPRTDTQYF
D gene: -; J gene: TRBJ2-2; V gene: TRBV19; clone size: -; CDR3 DNA: TGTGCCAGTAGTATGGTGGGGGGCCTTGGCACCGGGGAGCTGTTTTTT; CDR3 protein: CASSMVGGLGTGELFF
D gene: -; J gene: TRBJ1-2; V gene: TRBV29-1; clone size: -; CDR3 DNA: TGCAGCGCTAACACAGGGCGGGACGGCTACACCTTC; CDR3 protein: CSANTGRDGYTF
D gene: TRBD2; J gene: TRBJ2-7; V gene: TRBV6-1; clone size: -; CDR3 DNA: TGTGCCAGCAGGACCGGGACTAGCGACCACGAGCAGTACTTC; CDR3 protein: CASRTGTSDHEQYF
D gene: TRBD1; J gene: TRBJ1-2; V gene: TRBV4-1; clone size: -; CDR3 DNA: TGCGCCAGCAGCCAACAGCCCGGCGGACAGGGCTTTGCTAACTATGGCTACACCTTC; CDR3 protein: CASSQQPGGQGFANYGYTF
D gene: TRBD2; J gene: TRBJ2-2; V gene: TRBV5-1; clone size: -; CDR3 DNA: TGCGCCAGCAGCTTCGACGGGGCTAGCGGATTGAACACCGGGGAGCTGTTTTTT; CDR3 protein: CASSFDGASGLNTGELFF
D gene: -; J gene: TRBJ1-5; V gene: TRBV28; clone size: -; CDR3 DNA: TGTGCCAGCAGTCCCGGGCCAACCAAACAGCCCCAGCATTTT; CDR3 protein: CASSPGPTKQPQHF
D gene: -; J gene: TRBJ1-1; V gene: TRBV4-1; clone size: -; CDR3 DNA: TGCGCCAGCAGCCAAGAAAGGGGCACCCATCTGAACACTGAAGCTTTCTTT; CDR3 protein: CASSQERGTHLNTEAFF
D gene: -; J gene: TRBJ1-3; V gene: TRBV7-9; clone size: once; CDR3 DNA: TGTGCCAGCAGCTTAACCACTTACTCTGGAAACACCATATATTTT; CDR3 protein: CASSLTTYSGNTIYF
D gene: TRBD1; J gene: TRBJ1-5; V gene: TRBV18; clone size: once; CDR3 DNA: TGTGCCAGCTCTCTCGGACAGGTTAGCAATCAGCCCCAGCATTTT; CDR3 protein: CASSLGQVSNQPQHF
D gene: -; J gene: TRBJ2-7; V gene: TRBV6-1; clone size: -; CDR3 DNA: TGTGCCAGCAGTGAAAATTTAGTCGGTCTGGGAGAGCAGTACTTC; CDR3 protein: CASSENLVGLGEQYF